This T cell receptor (beta chain) was found in a study of T-cell reconstitution after alpha-beta-depleted transplantation in children. TCRbeta library preparation incorporated unique molecular identifiers. TCRdb ran MiXCR on the PCR reads and lists one entry per CDR3 protein. This table has about half a million distinct CDR3 sequences, about an eighth appearing once. This clonotype showed up just a few times. After removal of 0 bases from V and 0 bases from J, the junction contained 5 bases not matched to a gene. The germline gives CDR1 SGHTA, CDR2 FQGTGA. The CDR3 has 18 amino acids. This sequence joins TRBV7-3 and TRBJ2-6; TRBD1 aligns across 7 bases. This TCR derives from a human donor who donated a stem cell graft to a child with combined immunodeficiency. The sample here was PBMCs from the stem cell graft donor, taken from the stem cell graft. The CDR3 coding sequence is TGTGCCAGCAGCTTAACGGGACAGCGCTACTCTGGGGCCAACGTCCTGACTTTC. This encodes CASSLTGQRYSGANVLTF.